This TCR beta chain is drawn from a study of blood T cell repertoires in COVID-19. Profiling relied on immunoSEQ multiplex PCR, and the TCRdb table lists in-frame clones only, not all of them. Of around 150,000 clones in the sample, about 92% were seen once. Trimming took off 0 bases at V and 0 bases at J, with 10 bases between the two ends. This CDR3 comprises 16 residues. Per the germline V gene, CDR1 is SGHRS and CDR2 is YFSETQ. The rearrangement uses TRBV5-1 and TRBJ1-3, with D perhaps matching TRBD1 (6 bases). The sequence came from a man aged 60 to 75 with active or convalescent COVID-19. The sequenced material came from peripheral blood. DNA for the CDR3: TGCGCCAGCAGCTTGGTCTTAGGGGGCTCTGGAAACACCATATATTTT. This encodes CASSLVLGGSGNTIYF.